The entry below gives a single TCR beta chain sequence along with its context. This sample was taken from a study of blood T cell repertoires in COVID-19. Study as a whole: Researchers got acute and convalescent COVID-19 samples from the United States, Italy and Spain. T cells, B-cell-depleted T cells, or PBMCs provided the cDNA or gDNA that served as material.

In the authors' methods: Amplification from reference gene primers served as the basis for estimated nucleated cell counts. Clones were sequenced by immunoSEQ multiplex PCR, and TCRdb holds only the in-frame ones, with some missing. V and J calls and clone size are copied from that table; D and trimming were computed from the DNA. This table holds around 170,000 clones, about 81% found once. The CDR3 is made up of 17 amino acids. Germline CDR1 and CDR2: SGHKS and YYEKEE (reference sequence). The V gene end was trimmed by 3 bases and the J gene end by 3 bases; junction bases not matched to a gene: 2. This sequence originates from a man aged 25 to 40 with active or convalescent COVID-19. The chain recombines TRBV5-5 with TRBJ2-2; TRBD2 aligns across 16 bases. Input material: peripheral blood. CDR3 in DNA: TGTGCCAGCAGCTGGGGACTAGCGGGGGGGCACACCGGGGAGCTGTTTTTT. Residues: CASSWGLAGGHTGELFF.